This T cell receptor beta chain derives from a study of Ad26.COV2.S vaccination and SARS-CoV-2 variants. About the research overall: Donor was in the COV1001 Ad26.COV2.S trial arm.

The CDR3 extends over 12 amino acids. V lost 2 bases and J 4 bases, leaving 9 bases between the germline ends. Germline V gives CDR1 GTSNPN, CDR2 SVGIG (reference sequence). The repertoire was sequenced with immunoSEQ multiplex PCR; TCRdb's copy has only in-frame clones and lacks some. The data show 300,000 to 350,000 clones, with about 88% seen just once and 6.4% held by the top ten. Treatment described: roughly 18 received Ad26.COV2.S at low or high dose, single or two shots; several received placebo; per-sample allocation not given. Following the first vaccine or placebo injection, samples were taken on day 63. General study findings and limits: After vaccination, reports described spike-specific CD8+ and CD4+ T cell responses as showing substantial breadth.

A single count supports this clone. The antigen is unknown. This TCR was sampled from a person aged 18-60 years who received the Ad26.COV2.S COVID-19 vaccine or a placebo. The chain joins TRBV30 to TRBJ2-7; D is uncertain. The source material was peripheral blood, sampled in a trial of Ad26.COV2.S vaccine versus placebo. Here the CDR3 reads CAWSQTRYEQYF. The DNA of the CDR3 is TGTGCCTGGAGTCAGACCCGATACGAGCAGTACTTC. Full variable domain (remainder filled in from reference TRBV30 and TRBJ2-7): SQTIHQWPATLVQPVGSPLSLECTVEGTSNPNLYWYRQAAGRGLQLLFYSVGIGQISSEVPQNLSASRPQDRQFILSSKKLLLSDSGFYLCAWSQTRYEQYFGPGTRLTVT.